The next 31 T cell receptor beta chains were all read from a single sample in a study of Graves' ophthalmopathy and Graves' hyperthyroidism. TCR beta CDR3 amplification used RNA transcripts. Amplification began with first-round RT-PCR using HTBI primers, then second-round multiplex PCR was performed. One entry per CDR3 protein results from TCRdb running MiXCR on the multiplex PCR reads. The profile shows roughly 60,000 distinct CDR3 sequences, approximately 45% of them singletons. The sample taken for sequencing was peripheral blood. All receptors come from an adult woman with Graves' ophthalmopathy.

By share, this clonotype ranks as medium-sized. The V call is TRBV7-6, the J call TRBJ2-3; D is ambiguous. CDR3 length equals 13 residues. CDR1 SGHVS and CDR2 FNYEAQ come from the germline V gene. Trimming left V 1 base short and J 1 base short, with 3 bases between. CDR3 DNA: TGTGCCAGCAGCTTAGACCGCACAGATACGCAGTATTTT. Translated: CASSLDRTDTQYF. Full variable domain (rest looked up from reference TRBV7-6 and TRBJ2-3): GAGVSQSPRYKVTKRGQDVALRCDPISGHVSLYWYRQALGQGPEFLTYFNYEAQQDKSGLPNDRFSAERPEGSISTLTIQRTEQRDSAMYRCASSLDRTDTQYFGPGTRLTVL.

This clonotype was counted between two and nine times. The CDR3 sequence is CASSQGSVNYGYTF. CDR3 bases: TGTGCCAGCAGCCAAGGGTCGGTGAACTATGGCTACACCTTC. The V gene is TRBV7-2, the J gene TRBJ1-2; D is uncertain. CDR1 and CDR2 from the germline V gene are SGHTA and FQGNSA. The CDR3 has 14 residues. V lost 5 bases to trimming and J lost 2 bases, with 12 bases between them.

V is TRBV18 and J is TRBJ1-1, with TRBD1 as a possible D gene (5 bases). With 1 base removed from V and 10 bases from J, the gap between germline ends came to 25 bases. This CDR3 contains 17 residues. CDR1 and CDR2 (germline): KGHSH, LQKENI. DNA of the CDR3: TGTGCCAGCTCACCACGGCTAGCGGGAGGGGAACACCGGGGAGCTTTCTTT. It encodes CASSPRLAGGEHRGAFF.

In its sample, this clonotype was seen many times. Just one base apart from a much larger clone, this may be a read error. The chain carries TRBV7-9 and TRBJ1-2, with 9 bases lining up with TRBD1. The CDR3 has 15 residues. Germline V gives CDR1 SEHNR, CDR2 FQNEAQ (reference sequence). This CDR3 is CASSSGATGGYGYAF. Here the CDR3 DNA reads TGTGCCAGCAGCTCTGGGGCCACAGGGGGCTATGGCTACGCCTTC.

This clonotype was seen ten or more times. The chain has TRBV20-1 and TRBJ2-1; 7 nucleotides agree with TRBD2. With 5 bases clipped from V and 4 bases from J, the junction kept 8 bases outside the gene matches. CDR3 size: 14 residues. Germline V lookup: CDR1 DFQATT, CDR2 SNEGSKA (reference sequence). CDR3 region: CSAALLGGYNEQFF. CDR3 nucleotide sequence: TGCAGTGCTGCTCTCTTGGGAGGGTACAATGAGCAGTTCTTC.

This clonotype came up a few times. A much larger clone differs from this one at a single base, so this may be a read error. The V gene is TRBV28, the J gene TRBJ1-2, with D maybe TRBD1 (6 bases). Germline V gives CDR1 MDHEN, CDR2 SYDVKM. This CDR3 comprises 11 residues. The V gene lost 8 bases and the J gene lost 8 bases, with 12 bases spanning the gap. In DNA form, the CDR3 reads TGTGCCAGCGGGGGCCTAGGGGGCTACACCTTC. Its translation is CASGGLGGYTF.

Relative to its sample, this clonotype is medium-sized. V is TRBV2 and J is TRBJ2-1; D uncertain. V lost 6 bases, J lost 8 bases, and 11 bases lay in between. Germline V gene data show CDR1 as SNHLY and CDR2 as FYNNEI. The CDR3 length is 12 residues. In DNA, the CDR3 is TGTGCCAGCAGCTCGGGTGAGGATGAGCAGTTCTTC. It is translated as CASSSGEDEQFF.

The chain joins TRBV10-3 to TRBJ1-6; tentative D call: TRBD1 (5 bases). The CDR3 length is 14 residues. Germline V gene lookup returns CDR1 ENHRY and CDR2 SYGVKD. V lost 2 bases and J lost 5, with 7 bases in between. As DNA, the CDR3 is TGTGCCATCAGTGAGGCGGGGGATAATTCACCCCTCCACTTT. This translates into CAISEAGDNSPLHF.

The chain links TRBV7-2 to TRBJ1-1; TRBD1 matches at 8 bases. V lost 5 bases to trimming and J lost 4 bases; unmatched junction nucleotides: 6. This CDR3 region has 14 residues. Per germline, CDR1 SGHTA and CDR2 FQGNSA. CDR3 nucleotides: TGTGCCAGCAGCCCCACCGACAGGGGCACTGAAGCTTTCTTT. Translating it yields CASSPTDRGTEAFF.

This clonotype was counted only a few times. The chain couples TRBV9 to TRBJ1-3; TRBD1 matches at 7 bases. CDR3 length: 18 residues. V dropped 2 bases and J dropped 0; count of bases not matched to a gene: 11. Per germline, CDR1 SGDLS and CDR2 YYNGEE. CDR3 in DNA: TGTGCCAGCAGCGTGGGTTTACCGCGACAGGGCTCTGGAAACACCATATATTTT. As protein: CASSVGLPRQGSGNTIYF.

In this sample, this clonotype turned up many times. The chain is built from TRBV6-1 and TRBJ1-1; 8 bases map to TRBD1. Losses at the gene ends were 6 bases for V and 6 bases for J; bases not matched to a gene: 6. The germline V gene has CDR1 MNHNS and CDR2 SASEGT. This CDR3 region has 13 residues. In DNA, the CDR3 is TGTGCCAGCAGCCTGACAGGGGCGGCTGAAGCTTTCTTT. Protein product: CASSLTGAAEAFF.

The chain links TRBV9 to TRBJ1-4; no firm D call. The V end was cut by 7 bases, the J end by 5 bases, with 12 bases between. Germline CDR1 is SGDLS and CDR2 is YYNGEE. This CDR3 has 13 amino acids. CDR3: CASGGLRNEKLFF. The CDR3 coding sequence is TGTGCCAGCGGTGGACTGCGGAATGAAAAACTGTTTTTT.

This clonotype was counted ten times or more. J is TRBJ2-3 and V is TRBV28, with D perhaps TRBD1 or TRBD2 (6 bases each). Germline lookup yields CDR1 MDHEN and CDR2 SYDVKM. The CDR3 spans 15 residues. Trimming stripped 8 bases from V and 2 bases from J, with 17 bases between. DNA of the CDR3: TGTGCCAGCTACAGGGTGGGACTCCACACAGATACGCAGTATTTT. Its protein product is CASYRVGLHTDTQYF. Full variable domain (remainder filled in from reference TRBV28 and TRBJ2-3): DVKVTQSSRYLVKRTGEKVFLECVQDMDHENMFWYRQDPGLGLRLIYFSYDVKMKEKGDIPEGYSVSREKKERFSLILESASTNQTSMYLCASYRVGLHTDTQYFGPGTRLTVL.

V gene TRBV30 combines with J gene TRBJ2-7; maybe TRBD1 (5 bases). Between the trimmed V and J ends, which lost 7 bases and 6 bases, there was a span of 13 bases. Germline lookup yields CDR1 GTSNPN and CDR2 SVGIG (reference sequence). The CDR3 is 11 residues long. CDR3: CAFQSTAEQYF. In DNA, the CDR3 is TGTGCCTTTCAATCGACAGCCGAGCAGTACTTC.

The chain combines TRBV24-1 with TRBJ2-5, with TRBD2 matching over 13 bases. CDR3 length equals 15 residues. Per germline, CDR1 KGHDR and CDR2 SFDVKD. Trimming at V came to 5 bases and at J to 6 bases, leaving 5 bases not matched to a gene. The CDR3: CATSGSLAGGQTQYF. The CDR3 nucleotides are TGTGCCACCAGTGGATCACTAGCGGGAGGGCAGACCCAGTACTTC.

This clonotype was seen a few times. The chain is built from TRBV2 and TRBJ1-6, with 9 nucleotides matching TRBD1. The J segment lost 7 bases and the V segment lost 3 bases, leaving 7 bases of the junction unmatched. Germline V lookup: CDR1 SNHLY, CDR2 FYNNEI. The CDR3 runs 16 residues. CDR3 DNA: TGTGCCAGCAGTGAGGGACAGGGAATCAGGAATTCACCCCTCCACTTT. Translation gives CASSEGQGIRNSPLHF.

The CDR3 sequence is CASSPDRGPTNYGYTF. The CDR3 DNA is TGTGCCAGCAGTCCGGACAGGGGGCCAACTAACTATGGCTACACCTTC. The J gene is TRBJ1-2, the V gene TRBV6-5; 11 bases match TRBD1. CDR3 length equals 16 residues. V lost 5 bases to trimming and J lost 0 bases; unmatched junction nucleotides: 5. Looked up from germline, CDR1 is MNHEY and CDR2 is SVGAGI.

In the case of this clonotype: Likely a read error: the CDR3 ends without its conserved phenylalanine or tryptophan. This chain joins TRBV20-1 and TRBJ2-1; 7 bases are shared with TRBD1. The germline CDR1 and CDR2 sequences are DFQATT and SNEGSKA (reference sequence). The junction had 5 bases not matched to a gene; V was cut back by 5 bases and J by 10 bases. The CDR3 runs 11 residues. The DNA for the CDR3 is TGCAGTGCTCCAAGGACAGGAGAGCAGTTCCTC. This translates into CSAPRTGEQFL.

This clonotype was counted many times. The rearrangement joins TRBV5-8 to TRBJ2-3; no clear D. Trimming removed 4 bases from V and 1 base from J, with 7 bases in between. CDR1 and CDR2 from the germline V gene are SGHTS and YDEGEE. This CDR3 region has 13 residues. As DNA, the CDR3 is TGTGCCAGCAGCGAACGTGGCACAGATACGCAGTATTTT. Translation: CASSERGTDTQYF. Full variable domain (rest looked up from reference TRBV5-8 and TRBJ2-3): EAGVTQSPTHLIKTRGQQATLRCSPISGHTSVYWYQQALGLGLQFLLWYDEGEERNRGNFPPRFSGRQFPNYSSELNVNALELEDSALYLCASSERGTDTQYFGPGTRLTVL.

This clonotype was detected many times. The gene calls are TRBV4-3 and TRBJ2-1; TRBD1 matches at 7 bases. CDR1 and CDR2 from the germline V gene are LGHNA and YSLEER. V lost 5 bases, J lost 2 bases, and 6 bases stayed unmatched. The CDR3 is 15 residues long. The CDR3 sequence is CASSSVGQTYNEQFF. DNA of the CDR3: TGCGCCAGCAGCTCGGTGGGACAGACCTACAATGAGCAGTTCTTC.

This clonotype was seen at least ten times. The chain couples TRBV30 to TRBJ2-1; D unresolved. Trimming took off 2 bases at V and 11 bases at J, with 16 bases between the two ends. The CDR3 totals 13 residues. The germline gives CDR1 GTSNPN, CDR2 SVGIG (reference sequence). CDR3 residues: CAWSTCPQCQQFF. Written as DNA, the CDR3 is TGTGCCTGGAGTACCTGCCCTCAGTGTCAGCAGTTCTTC.

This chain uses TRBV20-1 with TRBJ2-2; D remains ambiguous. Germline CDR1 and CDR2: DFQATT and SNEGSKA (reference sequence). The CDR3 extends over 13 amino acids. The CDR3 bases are TGCGGTGTAGAAGCGTTGAACACCGGGGAGCTGTTTTTT. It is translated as CGVEALNTGELFF.

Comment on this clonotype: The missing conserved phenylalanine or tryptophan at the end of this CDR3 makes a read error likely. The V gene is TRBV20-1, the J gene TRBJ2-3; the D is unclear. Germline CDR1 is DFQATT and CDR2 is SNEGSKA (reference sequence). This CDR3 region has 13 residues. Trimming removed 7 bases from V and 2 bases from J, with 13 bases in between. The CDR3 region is CSGIRAPTDTQYQ. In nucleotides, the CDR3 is TGCAGTGGCATCCGGGCACCCACAGATACGCAGTATCAA.

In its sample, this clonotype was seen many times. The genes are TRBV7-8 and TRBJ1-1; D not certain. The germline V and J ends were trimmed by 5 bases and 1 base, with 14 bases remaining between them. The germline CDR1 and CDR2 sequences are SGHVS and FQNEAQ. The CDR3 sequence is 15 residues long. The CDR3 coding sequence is TGTGCCAGCAGCCAGACTATGGGAAAGAACACTGAAGCTTTCTTT. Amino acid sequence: CASSQTMGKNTEAFF.

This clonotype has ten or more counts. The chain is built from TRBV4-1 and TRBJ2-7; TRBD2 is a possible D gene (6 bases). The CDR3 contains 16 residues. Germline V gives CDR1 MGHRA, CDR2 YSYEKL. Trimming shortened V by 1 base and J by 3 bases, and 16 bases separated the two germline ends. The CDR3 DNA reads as TGCGCCAGCAGCCAAGTGTCCGGGACTTCCTTCTACGAGCAGTACTTC. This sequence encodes CASSQVSGTSFYEQYF.

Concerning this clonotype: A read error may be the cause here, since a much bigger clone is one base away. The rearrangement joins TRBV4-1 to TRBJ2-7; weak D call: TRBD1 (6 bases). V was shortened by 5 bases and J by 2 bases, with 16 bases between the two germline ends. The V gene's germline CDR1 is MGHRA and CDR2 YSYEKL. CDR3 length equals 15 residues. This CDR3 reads CASSFQQGEAYEQYF. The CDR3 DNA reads TGCGCCAGCAGCTTTCAACAGGGCGAGGCCTACGAGCAGTACTTC.

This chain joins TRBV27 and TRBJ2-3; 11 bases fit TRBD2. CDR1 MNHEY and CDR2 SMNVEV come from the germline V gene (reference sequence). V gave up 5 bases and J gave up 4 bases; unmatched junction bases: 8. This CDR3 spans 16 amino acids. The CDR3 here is CASSSSGRAGADTQYF. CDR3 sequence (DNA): TGTGCCAGCAGTAGTAGCGGGAGGGCCGGGGCAGATACGCAGTATTTT.

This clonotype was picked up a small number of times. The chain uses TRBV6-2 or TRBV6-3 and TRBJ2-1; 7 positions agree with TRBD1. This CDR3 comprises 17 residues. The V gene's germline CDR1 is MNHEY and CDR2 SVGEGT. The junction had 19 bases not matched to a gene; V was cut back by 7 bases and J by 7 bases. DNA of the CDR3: TGTGCCAGCATCGGGGCCCATAGGGACAGAAGTGTGAATGAGCAGTTCTTC. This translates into CASIGAHRDRSVNEQFF.

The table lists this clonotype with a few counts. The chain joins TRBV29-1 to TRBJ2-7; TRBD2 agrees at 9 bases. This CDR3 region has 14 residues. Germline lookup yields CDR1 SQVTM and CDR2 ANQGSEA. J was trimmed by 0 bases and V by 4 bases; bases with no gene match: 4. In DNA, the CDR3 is TGCAGCGTTGTACTAGCGGGTATCTCCTACGAGCAGTACTTC. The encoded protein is CSVVLAGISYEQYF.

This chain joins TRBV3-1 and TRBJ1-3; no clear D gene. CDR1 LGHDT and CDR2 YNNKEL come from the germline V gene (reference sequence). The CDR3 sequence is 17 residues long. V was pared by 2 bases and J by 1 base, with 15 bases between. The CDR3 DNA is TGTGCCAGCAGCCAACCCAGGAGCTCAATTTCTGGAAACACCATATATTTT. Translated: CASSQPRSSISGNTIYF.

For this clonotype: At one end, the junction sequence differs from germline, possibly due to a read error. CDR3 nucleotides: TGCAGTGCACAAAAGGCCGGGACAGGGGATTACGAGCGGCACTTC. Encoded protein: CSAQKAGTGDYERHF. This chain joins TRBV20-1 and TRBJ2-7; TRBD1 aligns across 10 bases. Germline CDR1 reads DFQATT; CDR2 reads SNEGSKA (reference sequence). This CDR3 region has 15 residues.